The clone carrying this T cell receptor beta chain appeared a single time. Study processing details: Reference gene primers were amplified, and this amplification served to estimate nucleated cell counts. TCRdb's copy holds only in-frame clones and misses some; the assay was immunoSEQ multiplex PCR. V, J and clone size are taken as reported in that table, and D and trimming were inferred from the DNA itself. Of fewer than 50,000 clones listed, roughly 75% are singletons. CDR1 is LGHDT and CDR2 is YNNKEL in the germline V gene (reference sequence). The CDR3 covers 16 residues. Trimming removed 0 bases from V and 8 bases from J, with 20 bases in between. This entry comes from a study of blood T cell repertoires in COVID-19.

The sequenced sample was peripheral blood. The rearrangement links TRBV3-1 (or the pseudogene TRBV3-2) to TRBJ2-7; possible D gene TRBD2, 6 bases. The source is a man older than 75 with active or convalescent COVID-19. CDR3 loop: CASSQDTPSDIGKQYF. Here the CDR3 DNA reads TGTGCCAGCAGCCAAGACACTCCTAGCGACATCGGCAAGCAGTACTTC.